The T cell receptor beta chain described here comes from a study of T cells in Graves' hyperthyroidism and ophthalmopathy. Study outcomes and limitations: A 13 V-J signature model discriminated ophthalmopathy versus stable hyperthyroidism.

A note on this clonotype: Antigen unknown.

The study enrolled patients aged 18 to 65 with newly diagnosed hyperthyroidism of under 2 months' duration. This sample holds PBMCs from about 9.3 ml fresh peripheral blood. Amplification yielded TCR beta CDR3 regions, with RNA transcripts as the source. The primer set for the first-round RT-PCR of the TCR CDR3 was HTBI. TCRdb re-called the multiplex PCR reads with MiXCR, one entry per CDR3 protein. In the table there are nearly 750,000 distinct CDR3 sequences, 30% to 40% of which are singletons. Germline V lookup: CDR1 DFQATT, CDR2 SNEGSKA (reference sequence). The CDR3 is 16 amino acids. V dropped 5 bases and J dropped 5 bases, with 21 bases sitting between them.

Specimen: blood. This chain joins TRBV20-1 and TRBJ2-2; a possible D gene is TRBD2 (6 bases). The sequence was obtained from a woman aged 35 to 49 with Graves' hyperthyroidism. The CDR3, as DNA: TGCAGTGCTCTACATTCCCTGGGCGGGAAGACCGGGGAGCTGTTTTTT. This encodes CSALHSLGGKTGELFF.